Sequencing of this TCR beta chain was carried out in a study of shared clonotypes between healthy human individuals. Across the whole study: Each donor's CD8 memory used one plate, CD8 naive two, each CD4 subset three. General study results and limits: It was observed that around 5% of naive CD4 clonotypes were shared across a few donors.

Each subset's genomic DNA was split evenly across several immunoSEQ plates. The sorted-subset replicate PCRs were given about 210 ng DNA, which is tens of thousands of T cell genomes. Clones were sequenced by immunoSEQ multiplex PCR, and TCRdb holds only the in-frame ones, with some missing. The table lists about 2.4 million clones, approximately 92% of them singletons. Regarding this clone: Its antigen is not known.

The material sequenced was naive CD4+ T cells sorted from blood. Subset given: CD45RA+ positively selected. The receptor's source is a young man in good health.

The CDR3 is CASRPGGATTETQYF. In DNA, the CDR3 is TGCGCCAGCCGGCCCGGGGGAGCAACCACAGAGACCCAGTACTTC. This chain links TRBV5-1 with TRBJ2-5, with D possibly matching TRBD2 (6 bases). V was cut by 7 bases and J by 4 bases, with 20 bases left in between. Germline values: CDR1 SGHRS, CDR2 YFSETQ. CDR3 size: 15 residues.